This entry lists 25 T cell receptor beta chains sequenced from one sample in a study of radiation and T cells in renal cell carcinoma. Time point specified: baseline pretreatment blood. The treatment denotes: 15 Gy SBRT to primary tumor, nephrectomy 4 weeks later. Here immunoSEQ multiplex PCR was the method, and the copy in TCRdb shows in-frame clones only, minus some. Of 55,000 to 65,000 clones listed, 60% to 85% were seen once; the top ten hold 6% to 9.5%. The sequences come from blood, collected from a patient whose treatment included radiotherapy and nephrectomy. The receptors come from a man in his sixties with renal cell carcinoma.

Only one count was recorded for this clone. V is TRBV30 and J is TRBJ1-4; 8 bases are shared with TRBD1. V lost 3 bases, J lost 8 bases, and 11 bases stayed unmatched. CDR3 length: 15 amino acids. In germline, CDR1 is GTSNPN, CDR2 SVGIG (reference sequence). CDR3: CAWSDKTGAREKLFF. Written as DNA, the CDR3 is TGTGCCTGGAGCGATAAGACAGGGGCGAGGGAAAAACTGTTTTTT. Variable domain in full (rest from reference TRBV30 and TRBJ1-4): SQTIHQWPATLVQPVGSPLSLECTVEGTSNPNLYWYRQAAGRGLQLLFYSVGIGQISSEVPQNLSASRPQDRQFILSSKKLLLSDSGFYLCAWSDKTGAREKLFFGSGTQLSVL.

This clone was observed a single time. This chain uses TRBV4-2 with TRBJ1-2; tentatively, D is TRBD1 (5 bases). The CDR3 covers 14 residues. Germline V lookup: CDR1 LGHNA, CDR2 YNFKEQ. Trimming pared 0 bases from V and 8 bases from J, leaving 13 bases between. The chain's CDR3 is CASSQDWGDEGYTF. The CDR3 region has the DNA TGTGCCAGCAGCCAAGATTGGGGGGATGAGGGCTACACCTTC.

This clone was counted a few times. The chain couples TRBV27 to TRBJ2-7, with D unclear. The CDR3 consists of 13 residues. Germline CDR1 MNHEY, CDR2 SMNVEV (reference sequence). V dropped 0 bases and J dropped 4 bases, with 7 bases sitting between them. In DNA form, the CDR3 reads TGTGCCAGCAGTTTATCGGGTGGGTACGAGCAGTACGTC. Amino acid sequence: CASSLSGGYEQYV.

The chain joins TRBV19 to TRBJ2-3; maybe TRBD2 (7 bases). V lost 7 bases and J 1 base, leaving 21 bases between the germline ends. The CDR3 is made up of 17 amino acids. Germline lookup yields CDR1 LNHDA and CDR2 SQIVND (reference sequence). CDR3 region: CASNLSPGGRGTDTQYF. CDR3 nucleotides: TGTGCCAGTAACTTATCCCCCGGGGGGCGAGGCACAGATACGCAGTATTTT.

This sequence joins TRBV7-2 and TRBJ2-3; 14 positions match TRBD2. Germline V lookup: CDR1 SGHTA, CDR2 FQGNSA. Germline trimming cut 0 bases from V and 9 bases from J; bases unmatched to any gene: 8. The CDR3 is 17 amino acids. The DNA for the CDR3 is TGTGCCAGCAGCTTAGCGGCGACTAGCGGGGGGGCGGTGACGCAGTATTTT. Protein: CASSLAATSGGAVTQYF.

This chain links TRBV18 with TRBJ2-2; 10 bases map to TRBD2. The V segment lost 0 bases and the J segment 6 bases; nucleotides outside the gene matches: 1. This CDR3 is built from 15 residues. Germline CDR1 KGHSH, CDR2 LQKENI. CDR3 residues: CASSPPSGGAGELFF. As DNA, the CDR3 is TGTGCCAGCTCACCACCCAGCGGGGGGGCCGGGGAGCTGTTTTTT.

The CDR3 DNA is TGTGCCAGCAGCTTAACGGGGACATCCCGGAGGTACGAGCAGTACGTC. Residues: CASSLTGTSRRYEQYV. The chain recombines TRBV11-2 with TRBJ2-7; D is perhaps TRBD1 (6 bases). CDR1 and CDR2 (germline): SGHAT, FQNNGV. The CDR3 runs to 16 residues. V was pared by 2 bases and J by 4 bases, with 18 bases between.

The sample holds a few counts of this clone. The CDR3 here is CACIWRNEQYV. CDR3 nucleotide sequence: TGTGCCTGTATATGGAGGAACGAGCAGTACGTC. The rearrangement joins TRBV30 to TRBJ2-7; D is perhaps TRBD2 (5 bases). This CDR3 comprises 11 residues. CDR1 and CDR2 (germline): GTSNPN, SVGIG (reference sequence). Trimming left V 6 bases short and J 5 bases short, with 11 bases between.

The sample holds a few counts of this clone. The chain links TRBV7-2 to TRBJ2-1, with 10 bases matching TRBD2. Trimming at V came to 5 bases and at J to 6 bases, leaving 7 bases not matched to a gene. Per germline, CDR1 SGHTA and CDR2 FQGNSA. The CDR3 runs to 15 residues. Here the CDR3 DNA reads TGTGCCAGCAGCCTCAGCGGGGGGGCCCCCAATGAGCAGTTCTTC. Translation gives CASSLSGGAPNEQFF.

CDR3: CASSLGREAADTQYF. The CDR3 DNA follows: TGCGCCAGCAGCTTGGGACGGGAGGCCGCGGATACGCAGTATTTT. The chain recombines TRBV5-1 with TRBJ2-3; 7 bases map to TRBD2. CDR1 SGHRS and CDR2 YFSETQ come from the germline V gene. The CDR3 contains 15 residues. V shed 0 bases, J shed 6 bases, and the junction held 7 bases outside the gene matches.

The chain carries TRBV28 and TRBJ2-5; 9 nucleotides match TRBD2. The CDR3 sequence is 14 residues long. Losses at the gene ends were 4 bases for V and 3 bases for J; bases not matched to a gene: 3. CDR1 MDHEN and CDR2 SYDVKM come from the germline V gene. CDR3 nucleotide sequence: TGTGCCAGCAGTTCCGGCGGGAGGGAAGAGACCCAGTACTTC. This translates into CASSSGGREETQYF.

The genes are TRBV6-5 and TRBJ1-3; D is possibly TRBD1 (5 bases). Trimming took off 3 bases at V and 8 bases at J, with 14 bases between the two ends. This CDR3 has 14 residues. CDR1 and CDR2 from the germline V gene are MNHEY and SVGAGI. The chain's CDR3 is CASSYTTVGDTIYF. In DNA form, the CDR3 reads TGTGCCAGCAGTTATACGACAGTCGGAGACACCATATATTTT.

The chain recombines TRBV9 with TRBJ1-3; TRBD1 might be the D (5 bases). V lost 0 bases to trimming and J lost 2 bases, with 12 bases between them. Germline V lookup: CDR1 SGDLS, CDR2 YYNGEE. This CDR3 has 16 amino acids. The CDR3 DNA sequence: TGTGCCAGCAGCGTAGAAGGAGGGGATGCTGGAAACACCATATATTTT. Protein product: CASSVEGGDAGNTIYF.

The chain has TRBV5-1 and TRBJ2-7; 10 nucleotides line up with TRBD1. V lost 3 bases to trimming and J lost 2 bases; unmatched junction nucleotides: 2. The CDR3 totals 14 residues. Germline loops: CDR1 SGHRS, CDR2 YFSETQ. CDR3 region: CASSSDRGPYEQYF. The CDR3 DNA reads as TGCGCCAGCAGCTCCGACAGGGGGCCCTACGAGCAGTACTTC.

The chain couples TRBV7-9 to TRBJ1-4, with D possibly matching TRBD1 (6 bases). CDR3 length: 15 amino acids. Trimming cost V 1 base and J 7 bases, with 13 bases left between them. CDR1 is SEHNR and CDR2 is FQNEAQ in the germline V gene (reference sequence). The CDR3 sequence: CASSLVTGWGEKLFF. The CDR3 DNA reads as TGTGCCAGCAGCTTAGTCACAGGGTGGGGTGAAAAACTGTTTTTT.

The chain links TRBV19 to TRBJ2-1; 14 positions match TRBD2. The germline CDR1 and CDR2 sequences are LNHDA and SQIVND (reference sequence). V lost 4 bases, J lost 7 bases, and 6 bases stayed unmatched. The CDR3 loop spans 16 amino acids. CDR3: CASSTRTSGRPNEQFF. The DNA for the CDR3 is TGTGCCAGTAGTACCAGGACTAGCGGGAGGCCTAATGAGCAGTTCTTC.

The chain joins TRBV7-8 to TRBJ1-3; D is unresolved. Trimming pared 1 base from V and 4 bases from J, leaving 8 bases between. The CDR3 extends over 14 amino acids. In germline, CDR1 is SGHVS, CDR2 FQNEAQ. Written as DNA, the CDR3 is TGTGCCAGCAGCTTAGTAGGGAAGGGAAACACCATATATTTT. It codes for CASSLVGKGNTIYF. Full variable domain (outside the CDR3, taken from reference TRBV7-8 and TRBJ1-3): GAGVSQSPRYKVAKRGQDVALRCDPISGHVSLFWYQQALGQGPEFLTYFQNEAQLDKSGLPSDRFFAERPEGSVSTLKIQRTQQEDSAVYLCASSLVGKGNTIYFGEGSWLTVV.

The chain combines TRBV7-9 with TRBJ1-2; the D is unclear. The CDR3 is 15 amino acids. Trimming pared 3 bases from V and 5 bases from J, leaving 16 bases between. Per germline, CDR1 SEHNR and CDR2 FQNEAQ (reference sequence). Written as DNA, the CDR3 is TGTGCCAGCAGCTTTGGCCCCAGCGACCAGTATGGCTACACCTTC. It encodes CASSFGPSDQYGYTF.

This chain joins TRBV7-2 and TRBJ1-1; D unclear. Trimming removed 0 bases at V and 9 bases at J, with 8 bases between. Per germline, CDR1 SGHTA and CDR2 FQGNSA. The CDR3 loop spans 12 amino acids. In nucleotides, the CDR3 is TGTGCCAGCAGCTTAGCAGGACGGAAAGCTTTCTTT. This encodes CASSLAGRKAFF.

V usage is TRBV10-2 and J usage is TRBJ1-1; a possible D gene is TRBD1 (5 bases). Trimming shortened V by 3 bases and J by 4 bases, and 9 bases separated the two germline ends. CDR1 WSHSY and CDR2 SAAADI come from the germline V gene. CDR3 length: 13 residues. This CDR3 reads CASSEWGGTEAFF. The CDR3 nucleotides are TGCGCCAGCAGTGAATGGGGGGGCACTGAAGCTTTCTTT.

This clone was recorded a few times. The chain recombines TRBV19 with TRBJ1-3; no definite D call. V was cut by 5 bases and J by 0 bases, with 8 bases left in between. The germline gives CDR1 LNHDA, CDR2 SQIVND (reference sequence). This CDR3 contains 14 residues. CDR3 in amino acids: CASSPMSSGNTIYF. The CDR3 region has the DNA TGTGCCAGTAGTCCGATGAGCTCTGGAAACACCATATATTTT.

This chain links TRBV7-9 with TRBJ2-2; TRBD2 aligns across 9 bases. The CDR3 extends over 16 amino acids. V trimming: 6 bases; J trimming: 4 bases; junction bases outside the gene matches: 9. The V gene's germline CDR1 is SEHNR and CDR2 FQNEAQ (reference sequence). The CDR3 here is CASSPWSGGSTGELFF. The CDR3 DNA sequence: TGTGCCAGCAGTCCTTGGAGCGGGGGGTCCACCGGGGAGCTGTTTTTT.

This rearrangement joins TRBV7-8 to TRBJ1-3, with 9 bases matching TRBD1. From germline, CDR1 is SGHVS and CDR2 FQNEAQ. Trimming cost V 1 base and J 7 bases; bases outside gene matches: 8. The CDR3 contains 16 residues. The CDR3 loop reads CASSLDGTGSMNTIYF. In DNA, the CDR3 is TGTGCCAGCAGCTTAGATGGGACAGGGAGTATGAACACCATATATTTT.

The V call is TRBV6-1, the J call TRBJ2-7; unclear D gene. V lost 0 bases and J 7 bases, leaving 7 bases between the germline ends. The CDR3 totals 12 residues. CDR1 and CDR2 from the germline V gene are MNHNS and SASEGT. The CDR3 nucleotides are TGTGCCAGCAGTGAAGCCACGACAGAGCAGTACGTC. Protein sequence: CASSEATTEQYV.

CDR3 residues: CASSRTEETQYF. DNA for the CDR3: TGTGCCAGTAGTCGAACAGAAGAGACCCAGTACTTC. The chain recombines TRBV19 with TRBJ2-5; no firm D call. CDR3 length equals 12 residues. CDR1 LNHDA and CDR2 SQIVND come from the germline V gene (reference sequence). V lost 5 bases and J lost 3, with 7 bases in between.